The next 8 T cell receptor beta chains were all read from a single sample in a study of T cell repertoires in cytomegalovirus infection. TCRdb itself ran the reads through MiXCR, one entry per CDR3 protein. The sample lists about 180,000 distinct CDR3 sequences, about 20% occurring once. No antigens are known for them. The sample was CD8+ T cells from cultured PBMCs, taken from culture after CMV antigen stimulation. The source is a human donor in good health (CMV status not recorded). Some clones in this sample may be carry-over from other donors' samples.

As regards this clonotype: Sequence at one end of the junction differs from germline and may be a read error. This rearrangement joins TRBV20-1 to TRBJ2-1; D is possibly TRBD2 (7 bases). Germline CDR1 reads DFQATT; CDR2 reads SNEGSKA (reference sequence). This CDR3 region has 10 residues. The DNA for the CDR3 is TGCAGTGCTCCGGGGGGCAGCGAGATCTTC. Residues: CSAPGGSEIF.

This chain links TRBV6-1 with TRBJ2-7; D gene unclear. Per germline, CDR1 MNHNS and CDR2 SASEGT. The V end was cut by 2 bases, the J end by 6 bases, with 11 bases between. This CDR3 is 13 amino acids long. The CDR3 is CASSEYWGSEQYF. The DNA for the CDR3 is TGTGCCAGCAGTGAATATTGGGGAAGCGAGCAGTACTTC.

The chain carries TRBV27 and TRBJ1-5; TRBD1 aligns across 8 bases. J lost 4 bases, V lost 3 bases, and 5 bases had no gene match. Germline CDR1 MNHEY, CDR2 SMNVEV (reference sequence). The CDR3 has 15 residues. The CDR3 is CASSLFGTGNQPQHF. CDR3 bases: TGTGCCAGCAGTTTGTTTGGGACAGGAAATCAGCCCCAGCATTTT.

DNA for the CDR3: TGTGCCAGCAGCTTAGCGTGGGCGAGCTCCTATAATTCACCCCTCCACTTT. Residues: CASSLAWASSYNSPLHF. The rearrangement links TRBV7-2 to TRBJ1-6, with D unresolved. CDR3 size: 17 residues. Germline V gene sequence: CDR1 SGHTA, CDR2 FQGNSA. Trimming pared 0 bases from V and 0 bases from J, leaving 9 bases between.

In this sample, this clonotype turned up many times. In DNA form, the CDR3 reads TGTGCCAGCAGCTTAGGCACCGCTAGCACAGATACGCAGTATTTT. Amino acids: CASSLGTASTDTQYF. The rearrangement joins TRBV11-2 to TRBJ2-3; D uncertain. The CDR3 spans 15 residues. Germline CDR1 and CDR2: SGHAT and FQNNGV. V lost 1 base to trimming and J lost 0 bases, with 8 bases between them.

The rearrangement uses TRBV7-3 and TRBJ2-1; D remains ambiguous. The CDR3 runs 13 residues. V was pared by 3 bases and J by 9 bases, with 12 bases between. Germline CDR1 and CDR2: SGHTA and FQGTGA. The CDR3 nucleotides are TGTGCCAGCAGCTTGCCCCCTATGGTTGAGCAGTTCTTC. As protein: CASSLPPMVEQFF.

Here the CDR3 reads CAGGQTSNQPQHF. The DNA for the CDR3 is TGTGCGGGGGGGCAGACAAGCAATCAGCCCCAGCATTTT. The chain carries TRBV6-2 or TRBV6-3 and TRBJ1-5; D perhaps matches TRBD1 (6 bases). This CDR3 is built from 13 residues. In germline, CDR1 is MNHEY, CDR2 SVGEGT.

The chain is built from TRBV7-2 and TRBJ2-3, with 9 bases that match TRBD1. CDR3 length equals 15 residues. Looked up from germline, CDR1 is SGHTA and CDR2 is FQGNSA. J lost 3 bases, V lost 5 bases, and 6 bases had no gene match. The CDR3, as DNA: TGTGCCAGCAGCCAGGACAGGGGCCAAACAGATACGCAGTATTTT. It is translated as CASSQDRGQTDTQYF.